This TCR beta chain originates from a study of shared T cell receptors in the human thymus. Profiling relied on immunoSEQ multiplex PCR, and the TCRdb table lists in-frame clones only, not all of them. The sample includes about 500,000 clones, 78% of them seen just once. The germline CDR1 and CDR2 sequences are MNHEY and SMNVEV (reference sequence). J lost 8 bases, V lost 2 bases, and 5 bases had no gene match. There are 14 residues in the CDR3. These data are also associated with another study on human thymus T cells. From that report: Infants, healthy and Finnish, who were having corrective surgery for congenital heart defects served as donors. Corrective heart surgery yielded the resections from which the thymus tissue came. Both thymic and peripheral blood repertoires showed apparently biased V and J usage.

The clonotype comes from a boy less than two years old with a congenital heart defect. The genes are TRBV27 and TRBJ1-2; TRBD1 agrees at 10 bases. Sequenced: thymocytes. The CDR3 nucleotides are TGTGCCAGCAGTTTAAACGGACAGGGGGACGGCTACACCTTC. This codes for CASSLNGQGDGYTF.